This T cell receptor beta chain was identified in a study of blood T cells in healthy people across ages. Study-level background: Template switching captured about one barcoded beta molecule per two T cells.

The authors ran a second PCR of about 6 to 11 cycles using a sample-barcoded 5' primer and a J-beta primer mix. Every sample gave at least 2.5 million paired-end reads containing CDR3. TCRdb re-analysed the 5' RACE reads in MiXCR, keeping a single row per CDR3 protein. In the table there are roughly 680,000 distinct CDR3 sequences, over 40% of which are singletons. The clonotype originates from a woman of 80 years or more in good health. What was sequenced was blood.

This chain's CDR3 is CASSIGTPADTQYF. The DNA of the CDR3 is TGCGCCAGCAGCATTGGGACTCCAGCAGATACGCAGTATTTT. The chain links TRBV5-1 to TRBJ2-3; the D gene is possibly TRBD2 (6 bases). Germline V gene lookup returns CDR1 SGHRS and CDR2 YFSETQ. V lost 4 bases and J lost 4, with 13 bases in between. This CDR3 has 14 residues. Filled out from reference TRBV5-1 and TRBJ2-3, the complete variable domain reads KAGVTQTPRYLIKTRGQQVTLSCSPISGHRSVSWYQQTPGQGLQFLFEYFSETQRNKGNFPGRFSGRQFSNSRSEMNVSTLELGDSALYLCASSIGTPADTQYFGPGTRLTVL.